This T cell receptor beta chain was identified in a study of cytomegalovirus exposure and HLA in healthy donors. Researchers ran the PCR with 60 Vbeta and 13 Jbeta primers. This table comes from immunoSEQ multiplex PCR, and its TCRdb copy is limited to in-frame clones, with some not included. The sample lists 100,000 to 150,000 clones, roughly a tenth occurring once. The TCR was taken from a woman under 30 in good health and CMV-seropositive. Source material: PBMCs.

CDR3 sequence (DNA): TGTGCCAGCAGCCTGGGACTGTCGAACACCGGGGAGCTGTTTTTT. It yields the protein CASSLGLSNTGELFF. The chain uses TRBV11-3 and TRBJ2-2, with a weak D call TRBD2 (6 bases). The CDR3 extends over 15 amino acids. Trimming cost V 5 bases and J 0 bases, with 10 bases left between them. The V gene's germline CDR1 is SGHNT and CDR2 YENEEA.